The next 20 T cell receptor beta chains were all read from a single sample in a study of T cell responses to AZD1222 COVID-19 vaccine. The assay was immunoSEQ multiplex PCR, and TCRdb's table has in-frame clones only and misses some. The repertoire holds fewer than 200,000 clones, with around 94% as singletons. The specimen was peripheral blood, collected 28 days after the second AZD1222 dose. The receptor set was obtained from an adult who received the AZD1222 COVID-19 vaccine.

The genes are TRBV19 and TRBJ1-1, with D possibly matching TRBD1 (6 bases). The V and J ends lost 3 bases and 1 base respectively, with 9 bases between them. Germline loops: CDR1 LNHDA, CDR2 SQIVND (reference sequence). The CDR3 is made up of 14 amino acids. The CDR3 nucleotides read TGTGCCAGTAGTATCGGGACAACGAACACTGAAGCTTTCTTT. Translating gives CASSIGTTNTEAFF.

This sequence joins TRBV28 and TRBJ1-2; 8 nucleotides align to TRBD1. The germline V gene has CDR1 MDHEN and CDR2 SYDVKM. The CDR3 loop spans 14 amino acids. The junction had 8 bases not matched to a gene; V was cut back by 6 bases and J by 5 bases. CDR3 sequence (DNA): TGTGCCAGCAGAATTGGACAGGGAGTTTATGGCTACACCTTC. This encodes CASRIGQGVYGYTF.

The chain uses TRBV3-1 (or the pseudogene TRBV3-2) and TRBJ1-2; 8 nucleotides align to TRBD1. This CDR3 is 16 amino acids long. Trimming took 4 bases from V and 3 from J; bases not matched to a gene: 10. CDR1 is LGHDT, CDR2 YNNKEL, per germline (reference sequence). The CDR3: CASSLLTRTGHYGYTF. The CDR3 nucleotides are TGTGCCAGCAGCCTCTTAACGAGGACAGGGCACTATGGCTACACCTTC.

This chain joins TRBV5-4 and TRBJ2-1; 7 bases line up with TRBD1. V was clipped by 4 bases and J by 5 bases; unmatched bases: 6. Germline CDR1 reads SGHNT; CDR2 reads YYREEE (reference sequence). The CDR3 extends over 14 amino acids. The CDR3 region is CASSARTGNNEQFF. As DNA, the CDR3 is TGTGCCAGCAGCGCACGGACAGGAAACAATGAGCAGTTCTTC.

The chain uses TRBV5-6 and TRBJ1-3; D possibly corresponds to TRBD1 (5 bases). From germline, CDR1 is SGHDT and CDR2 YYEEEE. V was clipped by 1 base and J by 15 bases, with 20 bases between them. CDR3 size: 14 residues. The CDR3, as DNA: TGTGCCAGCAGCTTGACCTTTAGACAGTCGGAGGGATATTTT. Translated: CASSLTFRQSEGYF.

The genes are TRBV27 and TRBJ1-3; 9 nucleotides align to TRBD1. With 5 bases clipped from V and 9 bases from J, the junction kept 8 bases outside the gene matches. The CDR3 is made up of 14 amino acids. Per the germline V gene, CDR1 is MNHEY and CDR2 is SMNVEV (reference sequence). CDR3 loop: CASSGGTGRSTIYF. The CDR3 DNA sequence: TGTGCCAGCAGTGGCGGGACAGGGAGAAGCACCATATATTTT.

This clone was seen once. CDR3: CASSLAGAGRSTEAFF. As DNA, the CDR3 is TGCGCCAGCAGCTTGGCCGGGGCAGGGAGGAGCACTGAAGCTTTCTTT. The chain links TRBV5-1 to TRBJ1-1; D perhaps matches TRBD1 (5 bases). V was cut by 0 bases and J by 4 bases, with 16 bases left in between. CDR1 is SGHRS, CDR2 YFSETQ, per germline. CDR3 length equals 16 residues.

The gene calls are TRBV5-8 and TRBJ2-3; the D gene is possibly TRBD1 (6 bases). V was trimmed by 2 bases and J by 4 bases, leaving 11 bases between them. From germline, CDR1 is SGHTS and CDR2 YDEGEE. There are 14 residues in the CDR3. CDR3 loop: CASSLAWGPDTQYF. The CDR3, as DNA: TGTGCCAGCAGCTTAGCCTGGGGGCCAGATACGCAGTATTTT.

This chain joins TRBV28 and TRBJ2-1; TRBD2 matches 7 bases. Germline V gene data show CDR1 as MDHEN and CDR2 as SYDVKM. The CDR3 is 18 amino acids. V shed 1 base and J 4 bases; nucleotides not matched to a gene: 13. The CDR3 nucleotides are TGTGCCAGCAGTTTATTTAGCGGGTTAAGGGGCTTGTACAATGAGCAGTTCTTC. Its translation: CASSLFSGLRGLYNEQFF.

As concerns this clone: The identical CDR3 is also encoded by other nucleotide sequences in the sample. This chain links TRBV6-5 with TRBJ2-4, with D perhaps TRBD2 (6 bases). Germline V gene data show CDR1 as MNHEY and CDR2 as SVGAGI. The V and J ends lost 2 bases and 1 base respectively, with 6 bases between them. The CDR3 covers 14 residues. CDR3 nucleotide sequence: TGTGCCAGCAGTTACGGGAGGGCCAAAAACATTCAGTACTTC. It specifies CASSYGRAKNIQYF.

The chain employs TRBV5-4 and TRBJ2-2; D remains unclear. Per the germline V gene, CDR1 is SGHNT and CDR2 is YYREEE (reference sequence). The V end was cut by 1 base, the J end by 6 bases, with 4 bases between. The length of the CDR3 is 12 residues. This CDR3 is CASSLLSGELFF. The CDR3 DNA reads as TGTGCCAGCAGCTTGTTGTCCGGGGAGCTGTTTTTT.

This clone was found once. The chain employs TRBV7-9 and TRBJ2-1; D is undetermined. This CDR3 contains 12 residues. Germline loops: CDR1 SEHNR, CDR2 FQNEAQ (reference sequence). Trimming removed 3 bases from V and 10 bases from J, with 10 bases in between. Here the CDR3 DNA reads TGTGCCAGCAGCTTTCCCCTGTCCGAGCAGTTCTTC. Its translation: CASSFPLSEQFF.

V and J are TRBV25-1 and TRBJ1-6; unclear D gene. Trimming took off 0 bases at V and 7 bases at J, with 4 bases between the two ends. This CDR3 spans 13 amino acids. The germline V gene encodes CDR1 MGHDK and CDR2 SYGVNS. CDR3: CASSEYTNSPLHF. CDR3 DNA: TGTGCCAGCAGTGAATACACCAATTCACCCCTCCACTTT.

This clone was seen repeatedly, ten times or more. This chain links TRBV4-3 with TRBJ2-6; 12 positions match TRBD1. The trim removed 4 bases at V and 1 base at J, leaving 5 bases unmatched. This CDR3 has 18 amino acids. The germline V gene has CDR1 LGHNA and CDR2 YSLEER. CDR3 in DNA: TGCGCCAGCAGCCCATCGGGACAGGGGGCTTCTGGGGCCAACGTCCTGACTTTC. Protein product: CASSPSGQGASGANVLTF.

The genes are TRBV27 and TRBJ2-1; 12 positions agree with TRBD2. This CDR3 is 17 amino acids long. Germline-derived CDR1 and CDR2 are MNHEY and SMNVEV (reference sequence). V was pared by 4 bases and J by 1 base, with 5 bases of the junction left unmatched. DNA for the CDR3: TGTGCCAGCAGTTCGTATCTAGCGGGAGGGTCCTACAATGAGCAGTTCTTC. Translating gives CASSSYLAGGSYNEQFF.

J is TRBJ2-3 and V is TRBV5-1; D is undetermined. The CDR3 is made up of 15 amino acids. The germline CDR1 and CDR2 sequences are SGHRS and YFSETQ. Between the trimmed V and J ends, which lost 9 bases and 1 base, there was a span of 18 bases. The CDR3 here is CATKLGYLGTDTQYF. The CDR3 DNA is TGCGCCACCAAGCTGGGGTATCTAGGCACAGATACGCAGTATTTT.

The CDR3 nucleotides read TGTGCCAGCAAAACGCTGGACGGGGAGACCCAGTACTTC. It is translated as CASKTLDGETQYF. The V call is TRBV6-5, the J call TRBJ2-5; D gene ambiguous. Germline V gene data show CDR1 as MNHEY and CDR2 as SVGAGI. CDR3 length: 13 residues. Between the trimmed V and J ends, which lost 7 bases and 5 bases, there was a span of 14 bases.

This rearrangement joins TRBV24-1 to TRBJ2-3; 9 bases map to TRBD1. The germline CDR1 and CDR2 sequences are KGHDR and SFDVKD. The CDR3 is 12 residues long. The J segment lost 4 bases and the V segment lost 10 bases, leaving 2 bases of the junction unmatched. The chain's CDR3 is CATGTGSDTQYF. CDR3 DNA sequence: TGTGCCACAGGGACAGGGTCAGATACGCAGTATTTT.

The gene calls are TRBV28 and TRBJ1-2; D is possibly TRBD1 (5 bases). CDR1 and CDR2 from the germline V gene are MDHEN and SYDVKM. V dropped 7 bases and J dropped 4 bases, with 19 bases sitting between them. CDR3 length: 15 residues. The CDR3 DNA is TGTGCCAGCACCCCGGGGGTTACAGCGGGCTATGGCTACACCTTC. It specifies CASTPGVTAGYGYTF.

The rearrangement links TRBV6-2 or TRBV6-3 to TRBJ2-7; D uncertain. The CDR3 is 12 amino acids. Germline V gene sequence: CDR1 MNHEY, CDR2 SVGEGT. Trimming took 5 bases from V and 3 from J, leaving 8 bases between them. The CDR3: CASSQVGYEQYF. CDR3 sequence (DNA): TGTGCCAGCAGTCAGGTAGGCTACGAGCAGTACTTC.